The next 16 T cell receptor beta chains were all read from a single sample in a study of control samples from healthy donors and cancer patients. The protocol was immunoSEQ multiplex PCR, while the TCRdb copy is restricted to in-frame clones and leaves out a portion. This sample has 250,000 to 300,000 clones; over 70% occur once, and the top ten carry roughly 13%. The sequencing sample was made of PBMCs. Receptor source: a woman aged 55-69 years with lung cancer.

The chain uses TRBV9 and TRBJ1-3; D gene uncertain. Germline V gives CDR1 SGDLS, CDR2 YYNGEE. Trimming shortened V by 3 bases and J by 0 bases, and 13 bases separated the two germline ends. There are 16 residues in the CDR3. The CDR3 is CASSAGRGASGNTIYF. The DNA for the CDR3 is TGTGCCAGCAGCGCGGGGAGAGGTGCCTCTGGAAACACCATATATTTT.

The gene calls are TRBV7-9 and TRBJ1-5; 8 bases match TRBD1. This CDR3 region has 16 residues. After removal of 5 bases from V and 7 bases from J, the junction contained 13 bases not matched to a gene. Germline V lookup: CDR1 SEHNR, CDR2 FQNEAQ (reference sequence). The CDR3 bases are TGTGCCAGCAGCCCCGGGACAGGCGGTCCTGAGCAGCCCCAGCATTTT. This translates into CASSPGTGGPEQPQHF.

The CDR3 protein is CASSTSGTGGEKLFF. The DNA of the CDR3 is TGTGCCAGCTCCACTTCCGGGACAGGAGGTGAAAAACTGTTTTTT. The chain couples TRBV18 to TRBJ1-4; 8 nucleotides line up with TRBD1. This CDR3 region has 15 residues. J gave up 7 bases and V 6 bases, and 10 bases lay outside the gene matches. Germline V CDR1 and CDR2: KGHSH, LQKENI.

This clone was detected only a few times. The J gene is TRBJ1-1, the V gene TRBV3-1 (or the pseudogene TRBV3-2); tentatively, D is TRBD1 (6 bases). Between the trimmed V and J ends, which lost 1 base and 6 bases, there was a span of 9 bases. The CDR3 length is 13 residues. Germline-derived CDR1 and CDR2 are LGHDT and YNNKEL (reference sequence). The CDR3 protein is CASSQGAGAEAFF. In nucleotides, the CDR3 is TGTGCCAGCAGCCAAGGGGCAGGGGCTGAAGCTTTCTTT.

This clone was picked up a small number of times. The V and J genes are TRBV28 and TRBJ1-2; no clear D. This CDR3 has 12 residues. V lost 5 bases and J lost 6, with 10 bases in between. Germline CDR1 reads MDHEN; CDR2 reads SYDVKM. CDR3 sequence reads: CASSQAGNGYTF. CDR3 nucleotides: TGTGCCAGCAGTCAGGCTGGGAATGGCTACACCTTC.

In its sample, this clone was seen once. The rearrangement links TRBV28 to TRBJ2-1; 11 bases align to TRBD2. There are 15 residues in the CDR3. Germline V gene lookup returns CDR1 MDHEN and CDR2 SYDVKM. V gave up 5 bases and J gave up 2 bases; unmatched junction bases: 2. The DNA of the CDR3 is TGTGCCAGCAGTCAGGGACTAGCGGCCTACAATGAGCAGTTCTTC. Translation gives CASSQGLAAYNEQFF. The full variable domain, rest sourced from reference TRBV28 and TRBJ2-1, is DVKVTQSSRYLVKRTGEKVFLECVQDMDHENMFWYRQDPGLGLRLIYFSYDVKMKEKGDIPEGYSVSREKKERFSLILESASTNQTSMYLCASSQGLAAYNEQFFGPGTRLTVL.

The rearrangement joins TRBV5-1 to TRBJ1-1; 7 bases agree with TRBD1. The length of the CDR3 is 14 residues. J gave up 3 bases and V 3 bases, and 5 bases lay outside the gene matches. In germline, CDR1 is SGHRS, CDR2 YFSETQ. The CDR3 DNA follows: TGCGCCAGCAGCTCTCTGACAGGGTACACTGAAGCTTTCTTT. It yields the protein CASSSLTGYTEAFF.

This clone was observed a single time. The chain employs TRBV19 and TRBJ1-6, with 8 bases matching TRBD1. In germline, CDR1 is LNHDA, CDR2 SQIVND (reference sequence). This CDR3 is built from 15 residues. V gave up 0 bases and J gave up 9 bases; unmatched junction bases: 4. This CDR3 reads CASSIEDRGRSPLHF. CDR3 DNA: TGTGCCAGTAGTATAGAAGACAGGGGACGTTCACCCCTCCACTTT.

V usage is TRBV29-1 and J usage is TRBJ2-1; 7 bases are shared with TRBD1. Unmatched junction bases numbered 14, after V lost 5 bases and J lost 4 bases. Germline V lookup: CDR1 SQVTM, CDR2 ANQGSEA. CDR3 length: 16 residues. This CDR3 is CSVRTSGTDRYNEQFF. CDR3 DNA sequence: TGCAGCGTTAGAACGTCCGGGACAGATAGATACAATGAGCAGTTCTTC.

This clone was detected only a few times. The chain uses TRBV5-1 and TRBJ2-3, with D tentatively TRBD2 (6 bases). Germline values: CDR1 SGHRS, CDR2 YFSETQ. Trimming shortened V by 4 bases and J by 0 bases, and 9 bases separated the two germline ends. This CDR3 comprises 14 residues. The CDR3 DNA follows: TGCGCCAGCAGCCAGGGACTGAGCACAGATACGCAGTATTTT. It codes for CASSQGLSTDTQYF.

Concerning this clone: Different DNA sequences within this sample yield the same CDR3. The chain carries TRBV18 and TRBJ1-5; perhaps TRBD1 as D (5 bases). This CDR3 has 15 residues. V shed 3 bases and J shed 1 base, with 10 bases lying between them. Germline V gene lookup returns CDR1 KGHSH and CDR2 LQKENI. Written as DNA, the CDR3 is TGTGCCAGCTCACCGGGACCCAGGAGCAATCAGCCCCAGCATTTT. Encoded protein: CASSPGPRSNQPQHF.

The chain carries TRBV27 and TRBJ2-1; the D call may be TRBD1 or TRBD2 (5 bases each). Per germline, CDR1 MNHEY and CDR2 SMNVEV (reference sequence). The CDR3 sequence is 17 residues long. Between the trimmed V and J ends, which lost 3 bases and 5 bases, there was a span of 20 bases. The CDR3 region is CASSLIPARGGDNEQFF. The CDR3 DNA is TGTGCCAGCAGTTTGATCCCCGCGAGGGGTGGTGACAATGAGCAGTTCTTC.

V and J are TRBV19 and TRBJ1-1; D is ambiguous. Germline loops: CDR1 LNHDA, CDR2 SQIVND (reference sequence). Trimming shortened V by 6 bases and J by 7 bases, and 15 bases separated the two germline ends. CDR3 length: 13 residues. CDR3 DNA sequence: TGTGCCAGTAGGGACCTCCCTGCTAGTGAAGCTTTCTTT. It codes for CASRDLPASEAFF.

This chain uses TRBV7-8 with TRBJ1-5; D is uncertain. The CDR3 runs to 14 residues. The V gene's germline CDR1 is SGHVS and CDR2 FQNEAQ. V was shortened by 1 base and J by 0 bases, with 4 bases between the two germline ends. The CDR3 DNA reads TGTGCCAGCAGCTTAGGATATAGCAATCAGCCCCAGCATTTT. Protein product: CASSLGYSNQPQHF.

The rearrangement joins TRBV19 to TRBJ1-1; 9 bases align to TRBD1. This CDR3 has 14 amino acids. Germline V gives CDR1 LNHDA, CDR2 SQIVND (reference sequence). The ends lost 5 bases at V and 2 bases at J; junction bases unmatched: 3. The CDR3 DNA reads TGTGCCAGTAGTCTGGGACAGGGAAACACTGAAGCTTTCTTT. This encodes CASSLGQGNTEAFF.

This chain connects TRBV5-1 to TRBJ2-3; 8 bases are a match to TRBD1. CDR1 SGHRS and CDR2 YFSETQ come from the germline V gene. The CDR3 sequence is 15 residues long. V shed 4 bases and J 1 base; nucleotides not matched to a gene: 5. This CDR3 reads CASSPRGQGTDTQYF. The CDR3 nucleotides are TGCGCCAGCAGCCCCAGGGGGCAAGGCACAGATACGCAGTATTTT.